This TCR beta chain was captured by sequencing in a study of shared clonotypes between healthy human individuals. For the study at large: The plates for each donor numbered three CD4 naive, three CD4 memory, two CD8 naive and one CD8 memory. Notes on the study in general: The study found about 5% of naive CD4 clonotypes shared across a few donors.

CDR3 length: 14 residues. V lost 1 base and J 8 bases, leaving 14 bases between the germline ends. CDR1 is MGHRA and CDR2 is YSYEKL in the germline V gene. Recent vaccinations or acute infections were absent in the healthy HIV-negative adult donors. This clone has only a few counts. The antigen remains unidentified. Per the original data handling: ImmunoSEQ output held junction-only sequences without quality scores, so filtering differed. The protocol was immunoSEQ multiplex PCR, while the TCRdb copy is restricted to in-frame clones and leaves out a portion. V and J calls and clone size are copied from that table; D and trimming were computed from the DNA. Of hundreds of thousands of clones listed, around 96% are singletons.

This chain links TRBV4-1 with TRBJ1-2; tentatively, D is TRBD1 (5 bases). This TCR derives from a woman aged 30 to 39 in good health. Sequenced input: naive CD4+ T cells sorted from blood. Regarding subset: CD45RA+ positively selected. The CDR3: CASSQARDSRGYTF. CDR3 nucleotide sequence: TGCGCCAGCAGCCAAGCGAGGGACTCTAGGGGCTACACCTTC.